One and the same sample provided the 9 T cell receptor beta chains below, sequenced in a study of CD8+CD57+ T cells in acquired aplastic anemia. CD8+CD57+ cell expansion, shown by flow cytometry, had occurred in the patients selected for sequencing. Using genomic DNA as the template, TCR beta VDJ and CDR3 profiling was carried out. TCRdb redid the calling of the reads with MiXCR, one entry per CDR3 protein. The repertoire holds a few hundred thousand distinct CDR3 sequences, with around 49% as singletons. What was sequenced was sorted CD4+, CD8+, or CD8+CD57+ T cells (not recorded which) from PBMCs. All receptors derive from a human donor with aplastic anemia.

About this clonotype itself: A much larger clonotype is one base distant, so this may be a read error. The CDR3 loop is CAWSGTRTEELFF. As DNA, the CDR3 is TGTGCCTGGTCCGGGACTAGGACCGAGGAGCTGTTTTTT. This chain joins TRBV30 and TRBJ2-2; 8 nucleotides align to TRBD2. Germline-derived CDR1 and CDR2 are GTSNPN and SVGIG (reference sequence). The CDR3 contains 13 residues. Combining the CDR3 with reference TRBV30 and TRBJ2-2 gives the whole variable domain SQTIHQWPATLVQPVGSPLSLECTVEGTSNPNLYWYRQAAGRGLQLLFYSVGIGQISSEVPQNLSASRPQDRQFILSSKKLLLSDSGFYLCAWSGTRTEELFFGEGSRLTVL.

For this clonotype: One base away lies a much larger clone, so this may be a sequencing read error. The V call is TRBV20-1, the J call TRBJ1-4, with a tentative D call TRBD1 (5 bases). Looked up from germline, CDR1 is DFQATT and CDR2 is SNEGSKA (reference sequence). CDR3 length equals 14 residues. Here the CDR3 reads CSAEGSQDNEKPFF. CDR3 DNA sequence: TGCAGTGCCGAGGGGAGCCAAGACAATGAAAAACCGTTTTTT.

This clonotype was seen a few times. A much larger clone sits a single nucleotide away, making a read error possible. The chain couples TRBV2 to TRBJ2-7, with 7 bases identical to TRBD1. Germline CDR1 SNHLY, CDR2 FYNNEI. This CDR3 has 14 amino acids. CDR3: CASADRVRFYERYF. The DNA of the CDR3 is TGTGCCAGCGCCGACAGGGTACGCTTCTACGAGCGGTACTTC.

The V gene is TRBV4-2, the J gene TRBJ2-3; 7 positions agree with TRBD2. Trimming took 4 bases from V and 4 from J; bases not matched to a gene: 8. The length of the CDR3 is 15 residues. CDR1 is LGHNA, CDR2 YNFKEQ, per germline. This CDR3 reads CASSPQMGGADTQYF. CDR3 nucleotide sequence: TGTGCCAGCAGCCCACAGATGGGGGGGGCAGATACGCAGTATTTT.

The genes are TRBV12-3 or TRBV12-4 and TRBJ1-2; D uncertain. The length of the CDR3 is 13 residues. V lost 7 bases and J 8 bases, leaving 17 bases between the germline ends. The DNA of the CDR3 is TGTGCCAGCACCCCGACCCTGGACTGGGGCTACACCTTC. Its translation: CASTPTLDWGYTF.

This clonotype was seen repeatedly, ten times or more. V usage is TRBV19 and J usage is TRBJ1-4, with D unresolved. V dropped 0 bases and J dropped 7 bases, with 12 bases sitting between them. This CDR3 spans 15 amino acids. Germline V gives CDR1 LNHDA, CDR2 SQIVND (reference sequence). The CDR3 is CASSIELMGGEKLFF. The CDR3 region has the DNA TGTGCCAGTAGTATAGAGTTGATGGGTGGTGAAAAACTGTTTTTT.

The CDR3 is CASSLTRGPLHF. The CDR3 DNA sequence: TGTGCCAGCAGCTTGACCAGGGGGCCCCTCCACTTT. The gene calls are TRBV7-2 and TRBJ1-6; 7 bases line up with TRBD1. The CDR3 covers 12 residues. V shed 3 bases, J shed 13 bases, and the junction held 3 bases outside the gene matches. Germline-derived CDR1 and CDR2 are SGHTA and FQGNSA.

CDR3 sequence: CASSLREQFF. The DNA for the CDR3 is TGTGCCAGCAGCTTGCGTGAGCAGTTCTTC. V is TRBV7-9 and J is TRBJ2-5, with D uncertain. The J call is doubtful: the DNA matches TRBJ2-1 better. This CDR3 has 10 residues. Looked up from germline, CDR1 is SEHNR and CDR2 is FQNEAQ (reference sequence).

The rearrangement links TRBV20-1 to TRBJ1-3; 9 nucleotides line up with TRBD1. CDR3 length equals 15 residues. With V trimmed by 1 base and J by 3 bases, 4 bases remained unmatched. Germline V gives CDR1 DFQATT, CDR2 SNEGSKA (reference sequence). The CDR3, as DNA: TGCAGTGCTAGAGGAATGGACAGGGGTGGAAACACCATATATTTT. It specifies CSARGMDRGGNTIYF.